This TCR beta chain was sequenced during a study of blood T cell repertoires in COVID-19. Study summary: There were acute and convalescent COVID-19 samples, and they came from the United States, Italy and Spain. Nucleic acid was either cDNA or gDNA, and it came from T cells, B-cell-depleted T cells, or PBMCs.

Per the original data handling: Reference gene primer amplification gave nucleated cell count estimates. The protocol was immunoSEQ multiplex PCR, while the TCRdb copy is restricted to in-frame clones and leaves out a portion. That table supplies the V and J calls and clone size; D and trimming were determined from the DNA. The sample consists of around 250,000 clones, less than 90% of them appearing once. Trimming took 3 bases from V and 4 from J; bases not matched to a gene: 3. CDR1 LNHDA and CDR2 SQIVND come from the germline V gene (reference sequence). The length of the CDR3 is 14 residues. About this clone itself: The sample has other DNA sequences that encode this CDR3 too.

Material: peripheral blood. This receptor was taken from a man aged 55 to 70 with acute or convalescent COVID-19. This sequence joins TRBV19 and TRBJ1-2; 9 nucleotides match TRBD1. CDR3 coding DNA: TGTGCCAGTAGTATTCGACAGGGGGGCTATGGCTACACCTTC. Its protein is CASSIRQGGYGYTF.